This T cell receptor (beta chain) was profiled in a study of T cell repertoires in cytomegalovirus infection. In the study overall: Recently described HLA-C-restricted plus well-studied HLA-B-restricted CMV epitopes were used. CMV infection and matching HLA type were both indicated by public TCR beta signatures.

In germline, CDR1 is SGHRS, CDR2 YFSETQ. The CDR3 contains 17 residues. The J segment lost 5 bases and the V segment lost 0 bases, leaving 8 bases of the junction unmatched. Of note for this clonotype: Its antigen is currently unknown.

From the reads, TCRdb called clonotypes with MiXCR, one entry per CDR3 protein. The table lists about 740,000 distinct CDR3 sequences, roughly 36% of them singletons. Study results and caveats: Identification of carriers of CMV plus the relevant HLA was performed using cumulative public TCR beta family frequency.

This TCR was sampled from a human donor in good health (CMV status not recorded). Some clones in this sample may be carry-over from other donors' samples. The sequenced sample was cultured PBMCs, obtained from culture after CMV antigen stimulation. The rearrangement links TRBV5-1 to TRBJ2-3, with 11 bases matching TRBD2. CDR3 amino acids: CASSLAVAGGPRDTQYF. The CDR3 region has the DNA TGCGCCAGCAGCTTGGCGGTAGCGGGGGGGCCGAGAGATACGCAGTATTTT.